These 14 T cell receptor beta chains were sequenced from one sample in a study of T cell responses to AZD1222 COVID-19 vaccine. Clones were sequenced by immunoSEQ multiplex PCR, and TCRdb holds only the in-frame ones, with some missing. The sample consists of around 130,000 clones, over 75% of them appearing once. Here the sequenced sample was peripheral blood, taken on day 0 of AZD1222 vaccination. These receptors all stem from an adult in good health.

CDR3 residues: CASSDQGPYEQYF. DNA of the CDR3: TGTGCCAGCAGTGACCAGGGTCCCTACGAGCAGTACTTC. V is TRBV2 and J is TRBJ2-7; possibly TRBD1 for D (5 bases). The CDR3 runs to 13 residues. V lost 3 bases and J 2 bases, leaving 8 bases between the germline ends. Germline V gives CDR1 SNHLY, CDR2 FYNNEI.

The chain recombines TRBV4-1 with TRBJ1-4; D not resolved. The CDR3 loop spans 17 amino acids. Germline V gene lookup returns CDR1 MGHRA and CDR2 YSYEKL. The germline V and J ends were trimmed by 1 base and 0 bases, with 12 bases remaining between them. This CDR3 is CASSQGRNLATNEKLFF. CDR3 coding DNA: TGCGCCAGCAGCCAAGGAAGAAACCTTGCAACTAATGAAAAACTGTTTTTT.

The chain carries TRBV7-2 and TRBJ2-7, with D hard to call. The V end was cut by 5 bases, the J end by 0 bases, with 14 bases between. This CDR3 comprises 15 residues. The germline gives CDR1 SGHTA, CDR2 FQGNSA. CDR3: CASSPRVTISYEQYF. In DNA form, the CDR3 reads TGTGCCAGCAGCCCCCGGGTAACCATCTCCTACGAGCAGTACTTC.

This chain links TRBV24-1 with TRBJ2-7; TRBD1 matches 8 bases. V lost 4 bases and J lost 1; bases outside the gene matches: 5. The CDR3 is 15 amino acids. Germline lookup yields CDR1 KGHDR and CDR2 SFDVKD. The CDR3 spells CATSEGTGHSYEQYF. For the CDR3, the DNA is TGTGCCACCAGTGAGGGGACAGGTCATTCCTACGAGCAGTACTTC.

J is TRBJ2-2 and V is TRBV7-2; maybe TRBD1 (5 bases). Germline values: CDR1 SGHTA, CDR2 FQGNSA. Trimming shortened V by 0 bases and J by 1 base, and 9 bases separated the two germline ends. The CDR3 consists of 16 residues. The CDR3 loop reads CASSLAATENTGELFF. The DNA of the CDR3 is TGTGCCAGCAGCTTAGCCGCGACAGAGAACACCGGGGAGCTGTTTTTT. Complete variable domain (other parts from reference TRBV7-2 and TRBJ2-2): GAGVSQSPSNKVTEKGKDVELRCDPISGHTALYWYRQSLGQGLEFLIYFQGNSAPDKSGLPSDRFSAERTGGSVSTLTIQRTQQEDSAVYLCASSLAATENTGELFFGEGSRLTVL.

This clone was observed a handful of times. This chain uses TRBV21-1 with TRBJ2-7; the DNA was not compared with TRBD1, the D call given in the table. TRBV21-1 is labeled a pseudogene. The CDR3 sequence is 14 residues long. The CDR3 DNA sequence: TGTGCCAGCAGCAAAGGACAGGGGGCCTACGAGCAGTACTTC. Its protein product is CASSKGQGAYEQYF.

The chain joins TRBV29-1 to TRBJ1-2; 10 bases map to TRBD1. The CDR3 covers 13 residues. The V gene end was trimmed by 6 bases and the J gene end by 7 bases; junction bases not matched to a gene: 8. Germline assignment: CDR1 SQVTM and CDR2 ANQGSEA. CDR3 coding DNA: TGCAGCGTCCGGACAGGGGGTACGGTTGGCTACACCTTC. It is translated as CSVRTGGTVGYTF.

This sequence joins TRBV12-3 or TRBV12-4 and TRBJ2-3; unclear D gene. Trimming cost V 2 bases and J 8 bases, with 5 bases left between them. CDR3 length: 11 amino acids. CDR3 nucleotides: TGTGCCAGCAGTTTATTGGGTACGCAGTATTTT. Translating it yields CASSLLGTQYF.

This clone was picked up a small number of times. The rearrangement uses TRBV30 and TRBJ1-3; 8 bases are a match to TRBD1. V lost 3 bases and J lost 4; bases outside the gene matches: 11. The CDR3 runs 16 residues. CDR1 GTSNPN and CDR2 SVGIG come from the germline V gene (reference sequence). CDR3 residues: CAWRDRTRTGGNTIYF. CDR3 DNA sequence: TGTGCCTGGAGGGATAGGACGCGGACAGGGGGAAACACCATATATTTT.

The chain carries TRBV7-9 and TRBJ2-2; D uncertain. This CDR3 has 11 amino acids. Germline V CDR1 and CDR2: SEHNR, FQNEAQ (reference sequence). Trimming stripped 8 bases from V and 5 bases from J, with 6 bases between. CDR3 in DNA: TGTGCCAGCCCAAGTACCGGGGAGCTGTTTTTT. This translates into CASPSTGELFF. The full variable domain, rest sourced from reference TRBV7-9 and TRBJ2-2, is DTGVSQNPRHKITKRGQNVTFRCDPISEHNRLYWYRQTLGQGPEFLTYFQNEAQLEKSRLLSDRFSAERPKGSFSTLEIQRTEQGDSAMYLCASPSTGELFFGEGSRLTVL.

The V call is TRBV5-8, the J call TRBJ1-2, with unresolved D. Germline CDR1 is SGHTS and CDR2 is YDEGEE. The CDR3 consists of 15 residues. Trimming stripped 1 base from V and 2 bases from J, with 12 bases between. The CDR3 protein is CASSLSRLVNYGYTF. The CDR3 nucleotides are TGTGCCAGCAGCTTGTCCAGGTTGGTGAACTATGGCTACACCTTC.

The CDR3, as DNA: TGTGCCAGCAGCTTAGTCACGGGCTCAGGGTCCAATGAGCAGTTCTTC. The encoded protein is CASSLVTGSGSNEQFF. The chain couples TRBV7-9 to TRBJ2-1; possibly TRBD1 for D (5 bases). The V end lost 1 base, the J end lost 6 bases, and 16 bases lay between the germline ends. The germline V gene encodes CDR1 SEHNR and CDR2 FQNEAQ (reference sequence). The CDR3 extends over 16 amino acids.

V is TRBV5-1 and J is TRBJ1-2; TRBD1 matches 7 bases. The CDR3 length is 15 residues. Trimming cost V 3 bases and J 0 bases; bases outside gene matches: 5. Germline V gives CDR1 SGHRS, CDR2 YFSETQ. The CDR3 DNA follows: TGCGCCAGCAGCTCCGACAGGGAGACTAACTATGGCTACACCTTC. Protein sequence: CASSSDRETNYGYTF.

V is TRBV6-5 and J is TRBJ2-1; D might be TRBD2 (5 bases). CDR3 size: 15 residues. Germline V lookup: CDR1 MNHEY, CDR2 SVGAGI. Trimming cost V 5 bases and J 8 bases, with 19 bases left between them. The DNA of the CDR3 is TGTGCCAGCAGTATTCCCAACGGGGATGCCTATGAGCAGTTCTTC. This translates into CASSIPNGDAYEQFF.